Each of the 32 T cell receptor beta chains below was sequenced from the same sample in a study of blood T cell repertoires in COVID-19. Method: immunoSEQ multiplex PCR; TCRdb's copy keeps in-frame clones and lacks some. This sample carries about 52,000 clones, over 85% of them seen once, and the ten largest clones take 9%. Source material: peripheral blood. The receptors were gathered from a man older than 75 with active or convalescent COVID-19.

The genes are TRBV11-2 and TRBJ2-3; D is perhaps TRBD2 (5 bases). The CDR3 consists of 14 residues. Looked up from germline, CDR1 is SGHAT and CDR2 is FQNNGV. The ends were cut back, 1 base at V and 2 bases at J, with 7 bases in the middle. CDR3: CASSLASSTDTQYF. CDR3 sequence (DNA): TGTGCCAGCAGCTTAGCTAGCTCCACAGATACGCAGTATTTT.

The chain joins TRBV28 to TRBJ1-6; 8 bases fit TRBD1. V shed 5 bases and J 7 bases; nucleotides not matched to a gene: 13. CDR1 is MDHEN, CDR2 SYDVKM, per germline. The CDR3 runs to 17 residues. The CDR3: CASSASQGAWFNSPLHF. CDR3 in DNA: TGTGCCAGCAGTGCCAGCCAGGGGGCTTGGTTCAATTCACCCCTCCACTTT.

The gene calls are TRBV7-3 and TRBJ1-2; TRBD1 is a possible D gene (5 bases). Trimming took 5 bases from V and 7 from J, leaving 17 bases between them. The CDR3 sequence is 14 residues long. Germline CDR1 reads SGHTA; CDR2 reads FQGTGA. The CDR3 region has the DNA TGTGCCAGCAGCCCTCCCCGGGGGGATAGTGGCTACACCTTC. This codes for CASSPPRGDSGYTF. The whole variable domain, remainder taken from reference TRBV7-3 and TRBJ1-2, is GAGVSQTPSNKVTEKGKYVELRCDPISGHTALYWYRQSLGQGPEFLIYFQGTGAADDSGLPNDRFFAVRPEGSVSTLKIQRTERGDSAVYLCASSPPRGDSGYTFGSGTRLTVV.

J is TRBJ1-4 and V is TRBV28; TRBD1 matches at 7 bases. Germline V lookup: CDR1 MDHEN, CDR2 SYDVKM. Trimming at V came to 5 bases and at J to 6 bases, leaving 9 bases not matched to a gene. The CDR3 is made up of 15 amino acids. The CDR3 region is CASSPQTGSDEKLFF. Here the CDR3 DNA reads TGTGCCAGCAGTCCCCAGACAGGGTCGGATGAAAAACTGTTTTTT. Looking up the rest from reference TRBV28 and TRBJ1-4 gives the full variable domain: DVKVTQSSRYLVKRTGEKVFLECVQDMDHENMFWYRQDPGLGLRLIYFSYDVKMKEKGDIPEGYSVSREKKERFSLILESASTNQTSMYLCASSPQTGSDEKLFFGSGTQLSVL.

V and J are TRBV15 and TRBJ1-5; D ambiguous. The germline V and J ends were trimmed by 0 bases and 8 bases, with 8 bases remaining between them. CDR1 and CDR2 (germline): LNHNV, YYDKDF (reference sequence). This CDR3 has 13 amino acids. CDR3 sequence: CATSRDYLEPQHF. CDR3 DNA sequence: TGTGCCACCAGCAGAGACTACCTGGAGCCCCAGCATTTT.

The CDR3 sequence is CASSLIASTSYEQYF. CDR3 bases: TGTGCCAGCAGCTTAATAGCAAGTACCTCCTACGAGCAGTACTTC. V usage is TRBV7-2 and J usage is TRBJ2-7, with D uncertain. The germline V gene has CDR1 SGHTA and CDR2 FQGNSA. The V end was cut by 2 bases, the J end by 0 bases, with 11 bases between. This CDR3 contains 15 residues.

The gene calls are TRBV2 and TRBJ2-5; 13 bases are shared with TRBD2. Trimming removed 6 bases from V and 2 bases from J; junction bases left unmatched: 12. The germline gives CDR1 SNHLY, CDR2 FYNNEI. The CDR3 spans 18 residues. CDR3 in amino acids: CASRRTGTSGTRQETQYF. In DNA form, the CDR3 reads TGTGCCAGCAGGAGGACCGGGACTAGCGGGACCCGGCAAGAGACCCAGTACTTC.

The V call is TRBV7-6, the J call TRBJ1-1; tentative D call: TRBD1 (6 bases). CDR3 length: 15 residues. With 2 bases removed from V and 2 bases from J, the gap between germline ends came to 12 bases. Germline loops: CDR1 SGHVS, CDR2 FNYEAQ. CDR3 in DNA: TGTGCCAGCAGCTTATATCAACAGGGTAACACTGAAGCTTTCTTT. This codes for CASSLYQQGNTEAFF.

The gene calls are TRBV6-4 and TRBJ1-5, with D uncertain. The CDR3 totals 15 residues. The germline V and J ends were trimmed by 7 bases and 2 bases, with 15 bases remaining between them. From germline, CDR1 is MRHNA and CDR2 SNTAGT. This chain's CDR3 is CASTPTGCGNQPQHF. DNA for the CDR3: TGTGCCAGCACTCCCACGGGGTGCGGCAATCAGCCCCAGCATTTT.

The chain combines TRBV21-1 with TRBJ2-3; the DNA was not compared with TRBD1, the D call given in the table. TRBV21-1 is termed a pseudogene. CDR3 size: 16 residues. CDR3 in amino acids: CASRDRASRGADTQYF. The CDR3 DNA is TGTGCCAGCAGGGACAGGGCTTCCCGAGGGGCAGATACGCAGTATTTT.

The chain joins TRBV7-2 to TRBJ2-1; D unclear. Trimming shortened V by 0 bases and J by 10 bases, and 7 bases separated the two germline ends. Germline lookup yields CDR1 SGHTA and CDR2 FQGNSA. This CDR3 is 12 amino acids long. CDR3 amino acids: CASSLATWEQFF. The DNA for the CDR3 is TGTGCCAGCAGCTTAGCGACATGGGAGCAGTTCTTC.

The gene calls are TRBV6-5 and TRBJ2-1; possibly TRBD1 for D (6 bases). The germline V and J ends were trimmed by 2 bases and 4 bases, with 15 bases remaining between them. Germline V gene lookup returns CDR1 MNHEY and CDR2 SVGAGI. This CDR3 has 16 residues. DNA of the CDR3: TGTGCCAGCAGTTACCCGCAGGGAAGGGGGTACAATGAGCAGTTCTTC. Encoded protein: CASSYPQGRGYNEQFF.

The chain has TRBV6-5 and TRBJ1-1; possible D gene TRBD1, 5 bases. CDR1 is MNHEY and CDR2 is SVGAGI in the germline V gene. There are 14 residues in the CDR3. The V and J ends lost 6 bases and 2 bases respectively, with 13 bases between them. CDR3: CASSLDRTNTEAFF. The DNA of the CDR3 is TGTGCCAGCAGCCTAGACAGAACTAACACTGAAGCTTTCTTT.

The chain is built from TRBV21-1 and TRBJ2-7; TRBD1, the table's D call, was not compared with the DNA. TRBV21-1 represents a pseudogene. This CDR3 spans 11 amino acids. CDR3 amino acids: CASSSFNEQYF. In nucleotides, the CDR3 is TGTGCCAGCAGCTCATTCAACGAGCAGTACTTC.

V gene TRBV9 combines with J gene TRBJ2-1, with a possible D match to TRBD1 (6 bases). Germline values: CDR1 SGDLS, CDR2 YYNGEE. V lost 0 bases to trimming and J lost 12 bases, with 10 bases between them. CDR3 length equals 12 residues. The CDR3 DNA reads TGTGCCAGCAGCGTAGAGGGGGAAGGGCAGTTCTTC. Amino acids: CASSVEGEGQFF.

The chain joins TRBV21-1 to TRBJ2-1; TRBD2 is taken as the D call from the table, unchecked against the DNA. TRBV21-1 is annotated as a pseudogene. This CDR3 is built from 22 residues. CDR3 amino acids: CASSKSPRGKRRGRSSYNEQFF. The CDR3 nucleotides are TGTGCCAGCAGCAAATCCCCTCGGGGGAAAAGGCGGGGGCGAAGTAGCTACAATGAGCAGTTCTTC.

This chain joins TRBV27 and TRBJ2-7; 14 bases map to TRBD2. The CDR3 is 16 residues long. After removal of 5 bases from V and 5 bases from J, the junction contained 8 bases not matched to a gene. The germline gives CDR1 MNHEY, CDR2 SMNVEV (reference sequence). CDR3 in amino acids: CASSLATSGGANEQYF. DNA of the CDR3: TGTGCCAGCAGTCTCGCGACTAGCGGGGGGGCTAACGAGCAGTACTTC.

The chain carries TRBV6-6 and TRBJ2-2; 8 bases are a match to TRBD2. Germline V CDR1 and CDR2: MNHNY, SVGAGI (reference sequence). The CDR3 is made up of 16 amino acids. Unmatched junction bases numbered 6, after V lost 2 bases and J lost 4 bases. The DNA for the CDR3 is TGTGCCAGCAGTTACCCAGCGGGAGCGGGCACCGGGGAGCTGTTTTTT. This gives the protein CASSYPAGAGTGELFF.

The J gene is TRBJ2-7, the V gene TRBV5-1; 10 nucleotides align to TRBD1. The CDR3 extends over 16 amino acids. Germline lookup yields CDR1 SGHRS and CDR2 YFSETQ. Trimming removed 0 bases from V and 5 bases from J; junction bases left unmatched: 8. The CDR3 DNA reads as TGCGCCAGCAGCTTGGATACAGGACAGGGGGTCCACGAGCAGTACTTC. Protein: CASSLDTGQGVHEQYF.

This chain joins TRBV19 and TRBJ1-1; 11 bases are a match to TRBD1. Per germline, CDR1 LNHDA and CDR2 SQIVND (reference sequence). The CDR3 is 14 amino acids. Trimming at V came to 6 bases and at J to 6 bases, leaving 6 bases not matched to a gene. This CDR3 reads CASRGDRGKSEAFF. The CDR3 DNA reads TGTGCCAGTAGGGGGGACAGGGGGAAATCTGAAGCTTTCTTT.

The chain is built from TRBV7-2 and TRBJ2-2, with D perhaps matching TRBD2 (5 bases). The V and J ends lost 4 bases and 7 bases respectively, with 13 bases between them. CDR1 SGHTA and CDR2 FQGNSA come from the germline V gene. The CDR3 extends over 14 amino acids. In DNA, the CDR3 is TGTGCCAGCAGCTCGCGGGCGGGCGGCGGGGAGCTGTTTTTT. Translation gives CASSSRAGGGELFF.

The chain couples TRBV19 to TRBJ2-5; D uncertain. The length of the CDR3 is 13 residues. Germline-derived CDR1 and CDR2 are LNHDA and SQIVND (reference sequence). The V end was cut by 3 bases, the J end by 3 bases, with 8 bases between. The CDR3 region has the DNA TGTGCCAGTAGTATTGACCTAGAAGAGACCCAGTACTTC. Residues: CASSIDLEETQYF.

This clone was seen a single time. Compared with germline, one end of the junction differs, possibly owing to a read error. V gene TRBV3-1 (or the pseudogene TRBV3-2) combines with J gene TRBJ1-2; D gene uncertain. This CDR3 is built from 12 residues. CDR1 is LGHDT, CDR2 YNNKEL, per germline (reference sequence). CDR3 coding DNA: TGTGCCAGCACCCAAGGGTCAGGAGGCTACACCTTC. It encodes CASTQGSGGYTF.

V gene TRBV11-2 combines with J gene TRBJ2-1; 11 bases match TRBD2. The V gene's germline CDR1 is SGHAT and CDR2 FQNNGV. J gave up 4 bases and V 5 bases, and 4 bases lay outside the gene matches. This CDR3 has 15 amino acids. The CDR3 nucleotides are TGTGCCAGCAGCCCCGGGACTAGCGGTTACAATGAGCAGTTCTTC. Translating gives CASSPGTSGYNEQFF. The full variable domain, rest sourced from reference TRBV11-2 and TRBJ2-1, is EAGVAQSPRYKIIEKRQSVAFWCNPISGHATLYWYQQILGQGPKLLIQFQNNGVVDDSQLPKDRFSAERLKGVDSTLKIQPAKLEDSAVYLCASSPGTSGYNEQFFGPGTRLTVL.

V usage is TRBV5-4 and J usage is TRBJ2-5; TRBD1 matches 7 bases. Trimming at V came to 4 bases and at J to 4 bases, leaving 7 bases not matched to a gene. Germline loops: CDR1 SGHNT, CDR2 YYREEE (reference sequence). This CDR3 comprises 14 residues. The chain's CDR3 is CASSIDRDGETQYF. DNA for the CDR3: TGTGCCAGCAGCATCGACAGGGATGGAGAGACCCAGTACTTC.

V gene TRBV6-5 combines with J gene TRBJ2-7, with TRBD1 matching 11 bases. CDR1 and CDR2 from the germline V gene are MNHEY and SVGAGI. This CDR3 has 14 amino acids. The V segment lost 2 bases and the J segment 4 bases; nucleotides outside the gene matches: 1. This CDR3 is CASSYRDRGYEQYF. CDR3 bases: TGTGCCAGCAGTTACAGGGACAGGGGGTACGAGCAGTACTTC.

This clone was found a few times. The chain carries TRBV6-5 and TRBJ1-1; 8 positions agree with TRBD1. This CDR3 region has 15 residues. Looked up from germline, CDR1 is MNHEY and CDR2 is SVGAGI. J gave up 0 bases and V 6 bases, and 6 bases lay outside the gene matches. In nucleotides, the CDR3 is TGTGCCAGCAGCAACCTGGGACAGGTGAACACTGAAGCTTTCTTT. Protein: CASSNLGQVNTEAFF.

The chain couples TRBV20-1 to TRBJ1-1; no clear D gene. This CDR3 has 11 residues. The V end was cut by 6 bases, the J end by 9 bases, with 14 bases between. Germline CDR1 and CDR2: DFQATT and SNEGSKA (reference sequence). The CDR3 DNA sequence: TGCAGTGCCCCGGCCCGGGTACAAGCTTTCTTT. Translating gives CSAPARVQAFF.

The genes are TRBV18 and TRBJ2-7; possibly TRBD1 for D (5 bases). The CDR3 runs 12 residues. Germline V gene sequence: CDR1 KGHSH, CDR2 LQKENI. V lost 4 bases and J lost 3, with 7 bases in between. CDR3 DNA sequence: TGTGCCAGCTCACAACAGGACTACGAGCAGTACTTC. This encodes CASSQQDYEQYF.

This clone has a single count. The chain links TRBV4-2 to TRBJ2-2; TRBD2 agrees at 13 bases. The germline V gene has CDR1 LGHNA and CDR2 YNFKEQ. V lost 7 bases, J lost 6 bases, and 11 bases stayed unmatched. This CDR3 is 17 amino acids long. CDR3 in amino acids: CASTPAGLAGVSGELFF. CDR3 coding DNA: TGTGCCAGCACCCCAGCTGGACTAGCGGGAGTATCCGGGGAGCTGTTTTTT.

The rearrangement joins TRBV7-6 to TRBJ1-3, with D perhaps TRBD1 (5 bases). The germline CDR1 and CDR2 sequences are SGHVS and FNYEAQ. V dropped 0 bases and J dropped 0 bases, with 6 bases sitting between them. The CDR3 is made up of 15 amino acids. CDR3 protein: CASSLAGDSGNTIYF. The CDR3 region has the DNA TGTGCCAGCAGCTTAGCAGGGGACTCTGGAAACACCATATATTTT.

The V gene is TRBV7-7, the J gene TRBJ2-2; 7 nucleotides agree with TRBD2. The J segment lost 4 bases and the V segment lost 5 bases, leaving 7 bases of the junction unmatched. The CDR3 is made up of 15 amino acids. Germline V gene data show CDR1 as SSHAT and CDR2 as FNYEAQ (reference sequence). The CDR3 coding sequence is TGTGCCAGCAGCCTCTCTGGCGGGGGCACCGGGGAGCTGTTTTTT. Its protein is CASSLSGGGTGELFF.